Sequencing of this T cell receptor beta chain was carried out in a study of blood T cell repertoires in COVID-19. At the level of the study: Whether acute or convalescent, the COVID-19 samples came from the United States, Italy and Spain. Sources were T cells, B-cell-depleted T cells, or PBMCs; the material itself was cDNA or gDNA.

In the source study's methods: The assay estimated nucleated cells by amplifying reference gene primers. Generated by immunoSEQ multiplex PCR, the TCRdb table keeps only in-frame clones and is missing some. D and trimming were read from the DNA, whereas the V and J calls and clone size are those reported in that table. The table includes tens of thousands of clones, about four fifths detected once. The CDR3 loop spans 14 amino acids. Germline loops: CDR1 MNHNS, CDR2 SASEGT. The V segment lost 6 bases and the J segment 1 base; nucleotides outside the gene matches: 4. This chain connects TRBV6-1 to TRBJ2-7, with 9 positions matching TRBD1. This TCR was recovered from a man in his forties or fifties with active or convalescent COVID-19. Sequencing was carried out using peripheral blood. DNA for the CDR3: TGTGCCAGCAGCGGGACAGGGAAGTCCTACGAGCAGTACTTC. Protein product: CASSGTGKSYEQYF.